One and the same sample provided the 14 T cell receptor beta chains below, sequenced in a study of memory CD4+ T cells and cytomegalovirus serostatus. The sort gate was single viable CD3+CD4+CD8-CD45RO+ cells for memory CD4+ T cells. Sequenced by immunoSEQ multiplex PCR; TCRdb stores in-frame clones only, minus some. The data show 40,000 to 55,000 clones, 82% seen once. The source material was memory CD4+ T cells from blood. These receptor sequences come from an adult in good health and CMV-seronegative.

The CDR3 DNA reads as TGTGCCAGCAGTGAAATGGGGGGACAGCGCTCTGGAAACACCATATATTTT. Protein: CASSEMGGQRSGNTIYF. This rearrangement joins TRBV2 to TRBJ1-3; TRBD1 matches at 7 bases. The J segment lost 0 bases and the V segment lost 2 bases, leaving 7 bases of the junction unmatched. CDR3 size: 17 residues. Germline CDR1 and CDR2: SNHLY and FYNNEI. The full variable domain, with the rest looked up from reference TRBV2 and TRBJ1-3, is EPEVTQTPSHQVTQMGQEVILRCVPISNHLYFYWYRQILGQKVEFLVSFYNNEISEKSEIFDDQFSVERPDGSNFTLKIRSTKLEDSAMYFCASSEMGGQRSGNTIYFGEGSWLTVV.

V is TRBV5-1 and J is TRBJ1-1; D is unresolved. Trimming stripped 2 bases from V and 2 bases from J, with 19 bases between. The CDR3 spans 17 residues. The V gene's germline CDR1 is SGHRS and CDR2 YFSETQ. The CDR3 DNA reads TGCGCCAGCAGCTTTTCGGGAGGAGCTGGAGGAAACACTGAAGCTTTCTTT. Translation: CASSFSGGAGGNTEAFF. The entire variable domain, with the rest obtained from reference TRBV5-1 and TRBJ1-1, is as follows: KAGVTQTPRYLIKTRGQQVTLSCSPISGHRSVSWYQQTPGQGLQFLFEYFSETQRNKGNFPGRFSGRQFSNSRSEMNVSTLELGDSALYLCASSFSGGAGGNTEAFFGQGTRLTVV.

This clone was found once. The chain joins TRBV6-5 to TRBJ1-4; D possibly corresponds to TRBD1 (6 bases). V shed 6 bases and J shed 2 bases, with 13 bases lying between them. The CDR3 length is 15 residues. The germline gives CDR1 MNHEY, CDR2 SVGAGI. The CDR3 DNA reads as TGTGCCAGCAGCCCTCGGGGGGGCACTAATGAAAAACTGTTTTTT. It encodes CASSPRGGTNEKLFF.

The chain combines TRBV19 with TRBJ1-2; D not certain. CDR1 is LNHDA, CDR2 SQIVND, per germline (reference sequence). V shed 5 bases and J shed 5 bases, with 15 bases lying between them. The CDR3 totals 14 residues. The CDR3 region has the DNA TGTGCCAGTAGTCCGACGGCCTCGGGGTATGGCTACACCTTC. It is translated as CASSPTASGYGYTF.

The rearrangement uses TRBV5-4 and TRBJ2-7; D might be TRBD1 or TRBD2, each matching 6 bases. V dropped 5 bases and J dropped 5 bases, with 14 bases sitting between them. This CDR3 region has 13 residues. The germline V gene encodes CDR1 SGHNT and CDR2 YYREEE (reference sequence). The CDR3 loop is CASRIRGGDEQYF. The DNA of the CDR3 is TGTGCCAGCAGGATCAGGGGAGGAGACGAGCAGTACTTC.

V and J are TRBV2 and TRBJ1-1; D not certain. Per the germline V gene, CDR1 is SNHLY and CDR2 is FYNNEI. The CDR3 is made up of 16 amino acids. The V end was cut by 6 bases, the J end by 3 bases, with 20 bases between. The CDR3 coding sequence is TGTGCCAGCAGAACCTGGAAGGGCGGTGAGGACACTGAAGCTTTCTTT. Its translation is CASRTWKGGEDTEAFF.

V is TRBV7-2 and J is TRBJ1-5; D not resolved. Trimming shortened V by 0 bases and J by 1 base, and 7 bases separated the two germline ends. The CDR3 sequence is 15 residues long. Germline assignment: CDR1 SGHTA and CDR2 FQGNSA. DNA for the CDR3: TGTGCCAGCAGCTTAGCGACTATGAGCAATCAGCCCCAGCATTTT. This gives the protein CASSLATMSNQPQHF.

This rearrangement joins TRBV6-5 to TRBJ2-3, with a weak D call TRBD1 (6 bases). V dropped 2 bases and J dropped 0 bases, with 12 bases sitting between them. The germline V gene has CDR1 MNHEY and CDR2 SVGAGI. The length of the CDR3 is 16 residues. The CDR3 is CASSYGQRASTDTQYF. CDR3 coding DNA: TGTGCCAGCAGTTACGGACAGAGAGCTAGCACAGATACGCAGTATTTT.

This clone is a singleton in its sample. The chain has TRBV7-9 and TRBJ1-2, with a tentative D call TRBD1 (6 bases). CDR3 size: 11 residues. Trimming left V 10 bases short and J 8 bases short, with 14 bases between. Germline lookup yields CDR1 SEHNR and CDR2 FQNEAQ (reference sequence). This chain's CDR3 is CATPDRLGYTF. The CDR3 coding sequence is TGTGCCACGCCTGACAGGCTCGGCTACACCTTC.

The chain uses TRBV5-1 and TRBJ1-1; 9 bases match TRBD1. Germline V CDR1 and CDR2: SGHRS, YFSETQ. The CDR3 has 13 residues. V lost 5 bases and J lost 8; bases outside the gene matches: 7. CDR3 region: CASSPSGTGEAFF. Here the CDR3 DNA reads TGCGCCAGCAGTCCGAGTGGGACAGGGGAAGCTTTCTTT. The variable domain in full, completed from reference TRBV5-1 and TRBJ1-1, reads KAGVTQTPRYLIKTRGQQVTLSCSPISGHRSVSWYQQTPGQGLQFLFEYFSETQRNKGNFPGRFSGRQFSNSRSEMNVSTLELGDSALYLCASSPSGTGEAFFGQGTRLTVV.

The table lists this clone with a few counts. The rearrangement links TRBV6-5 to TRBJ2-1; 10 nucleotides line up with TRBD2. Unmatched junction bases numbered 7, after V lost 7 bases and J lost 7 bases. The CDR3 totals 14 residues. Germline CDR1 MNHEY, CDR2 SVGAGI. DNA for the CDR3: TGTGCCAGCACAAAGCGGGGGGGCCTTAATGAGCAGTTCTTC. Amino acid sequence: CASTKRGGLNEQFF.

CDR3 in amino acids: CATAKSAGTPYNEQFF. CDR3 sequence (DNA): TGTGCCACCGCGAAAAGTGCCGGGACTCCCTACAATGAGCAGTTCTTC. This chain connects TRBV19 to TRBJ2-1, with D possibly TRBD2 on 6 matching bases. The length of the CDR3 is 16 residues. The germline gives CDR1 LNHDA, CDR2 SQIVND (reference sequence). V was trimmed by 10 bases and J by 2 bases, leaving 21 bases between them.

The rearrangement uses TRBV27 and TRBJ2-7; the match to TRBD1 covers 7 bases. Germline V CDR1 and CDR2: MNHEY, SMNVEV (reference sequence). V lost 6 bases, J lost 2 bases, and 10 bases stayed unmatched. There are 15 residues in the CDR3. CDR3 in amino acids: CASSRMTGLAYEQYF. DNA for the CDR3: TGTGCCAGCAGCCGGATGACAGGGCTGGCCTACGAGCAGTACTTC.

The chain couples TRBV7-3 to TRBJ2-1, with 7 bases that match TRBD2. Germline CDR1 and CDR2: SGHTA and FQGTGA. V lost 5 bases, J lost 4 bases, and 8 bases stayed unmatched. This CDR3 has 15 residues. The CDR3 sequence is CASSPSAAGYNEQFF. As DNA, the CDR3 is TGTGCCAGCAGCCCCAGTGCAGCGGGGTACAATGAGCAGTTCTTC.